The rows below give T cell receptor beta chains drawn from one sample of a study of control samples from healthy donors and cancer patients. The method was immunoSEQ multiplex PCR; TCRdb's version includes in-frame clones alone and lacks a portion of them. The table includes 20,000 or so clones, approximately 85% detected once. The material sequenced was PBMCs. The source is a man aged 55-75 years with head and neck cancer. Both conserved end residues are part of each CDR3. Each record gives: CDR3 DNA, CDR3 protein, V gene, clone size, J gene, D gene. The D gene is left open where the match is weak. Part of the rows lack a size; the others show once, few, many or a class for expanded clones.

TGTGCCAGCAGCTACCGGGACAGAGACAATGAGCAGTTCTTC CASSYRDRDNEQFF TRBV5-5 . TRBJ2-1 TRBD1
TGTGCCAGCAGACCGGAGGCAAATGAGCAGTTCTTC CASRPEANEQFF TRBV7-9 . TRBJ2-1 .
TGTGCCAGCAGCCCTTACTCAAAAAGCTATGGCTACACCTTC CASSPYSKSYGYTF TRBV3-1/TRBV3-2 . TRBJ1-2 .
TGTGCCAGCAGCTTGGTGGGACTAGCGCCTGATACGCAGTATTTT CASSLVGLAPDTQYF TRBV5-6 . TRBJ2-3 TRBD2
TGTGCCAGCAGCCCTTTAGGCAGAGACGGACCCCAGTACTTC CASSPLGRDGPQYF TRBV11-2 . TRBJ2-5 .
TGTGCCAGCAGCCTGTGGACTAGCGGGAGCACAGATACGCAGTATTTT CASSLWTSGSTDTQYF TRBV7-8 . TRBJ2-3 TRBD2
TGTGCCTGGAGCGGGACAGGGGGGTATATCACCATATATTTT CAWSGTGGYITIYF TRBV30 . TRBJ1-3 TRBD1
TGTGCCAGCAGCTTACCCGGTGGGGGGATGAACACCGGGGAGCTGTTTTTT CASSLPGGGMNTGELFF TRBV11-2 . TRBJ2-2 .
TGTGCCAGCGCGGGCGGGTCTAGCACAGATACGCAGTATTTT CASAGGSSTDTQYF TRBV6-5 . TRBJ2-3 .
TGTGCCAGCAGTTTGTCGGGACCCCCGCAAGAGACCCAGTACTTC CASSLSGPPQETQYF TRBV7-3 . TRBJ2-5 .
TGTGCCAGCAGTGAGCCTAGCGGGAGGGGCAATGAGCAGTTCTTC CASSEPSGRGNEQFF TRBV2 . TRBJ2-1 TRBD2
TGTGCCAGCAGCCAAGAGACAGGGGAGTCCGATGAGCAGTTCTTC CASSQETGESDEQFF TRBV3-1/TRBV3-2 . TRBJ2-1 TRBD1
TGTGCCAGCAGTGACGGAATAGCGGATCCAGATACGCAGTATTTT CASSDGIADPDTQYF TRBV2 . TRBJ2-3 .
TGCAGCGTCCGACAGGGAGTTAATGGCTACACCTTC CSVRQGVNGYTF TRBV29-1 . TRBJ1-2 TRBD1
TGTGCCAGCAGCCCATATTATAGCAATCAGCCCCAGCATTTT CASSPYYSNQPQHF TRBV7-2 . TRBJ1-5 .
TGCAGCGTTGACTCGCTAGGCACAGATACGCAGTATTTT CSVDSLGTDTQYF TRBV29-1 . TRBJ2-3 .
TGTGCCAGCAGCTTGGCCCCCGGGGACGGGAGCCAGTACGAGCAGTACTTC CASSLAPGDGSQYEQYF TRBV5-5 . TRBJ2-7 .
TGTGCCAGTAGGGGACAGAGCACAGATACGCAGTATTTT CASRGQSTDTQYF TRBV19 . TRBJ2-3 TRBD1
TGTGCCAGCAGCTTAGGGACAGTTAATGAAAAACTGTTTTTT CASSLGTVNEKLFF TRBV11-2 . TRBJ1-4 .
TGTGCCAGCAGCAAGAGACCGCACTATAATTCACCCCTCCACTTT CASSKRPHYNSPLHF TRBV21-1 . TRBJ1-6 .
TGTGCCAGCAGTGACCCCGGACAGGCGTCTGGAAACACCATATATTTT CASSDPGQASGNTIYF TRBV6-1 . TRBJ1-3 TRBD1
TGTGCCAGCAGCTTAGATTACGGCAGCCAAGAGACCCAGTACTTC CASSLDYGSQETQYF TRBV11-2 . TRBJ2-5 .
TGTGCCAGCAGCTTGTCTGGGGCGAACACCGGGGAGCTGTTTTTT CASSLSGANTGELFF TRBV5-4 . TRBJ2-2 .
TGTGCCAGCAGAGGGGATGGCACTGAAGCTTTCTTT CASRGDGTEAFF TRBV3-1/TRBV3-2 once TRBJ1-1 .
TGTGCCACCACCGGGACGGGCGAAAAACTGTTTTTT CATTGTGEKLFF TRBV2 few TRBJ1-4 .
TGTGCCAGTAGTCTCCACCAAGAGACCCAGTACTTC CASSLHQETQYF TRBV19 . TRBJ2-5 .
TGTGCCAGCAGCTGGGGACTAGCGGGAGATGAGCAGTTCTTC CASSWGLAGDEQFF TRBV3-1/TRBV3-2 . TRBJ2-1 TRBD2
TGTGCCACCAGTGATGCAGGGACTAGCGGGTTCAATGAGCAGTTCTTC CATSDAGTSGFNEQFF TRBV24-1 . TRBJ2-1 TRBD2
TGTGCCAGCAGCCAAGATTCGGGCACTGAAGCTTTCTTT CASSQDSGTEAFF TRBV4-2 . TRBJ1-1 .
TGTGCCACCAGCAGATATCAAGAGACCCAGTACTTC CATSRYQETQYF TRBV15 . TRBJ2-5 .
TGTGCCAGCAGTTACTCCCGAGAACTTCTGGGGACCCAGTACTTC CASSYSRELLGTQYF TRBV6-2/TRBV6-3 . TRBJ2-5 .
TGTGCCAGTAGTATGGGCAATGAGCAGTTCTTC CASSMGNEQFF TRBV19 . TRBJ2-1 .